Listed here are 2 T cell receptor beta chains from one sample, sequenced in a study of cytomegalovirus exposure and HLA in healthy donors. Both 60 Vbeta primers and 13 Jbeta primers went into the PCR. Data came from immunoSEQ multiplex PCR; TCRdb stores just in-frame clones and leaves some out. The sample yields 58,000 or so clones, roughly 80% seen once. The sequenced sample was PBMCs. All receptors derive from a middle-aged woman in good health and CMV-seropositive.

The chain links TRBV6-5 to TRBJ1-1; 8 bases fit TRBD1. The CDR3 consists of 15 residues. J gave up 5 bases and V 6 bases, and 11 bases lay outside the gene matches. Germline lookup yields CDR1 MNHEY and CDR2 SVGAGI. The DNA of the CDR3 is TGTGCCAGCAGGCGAGACAGGGGAGAAGGAACTGAAGCTTTCTTT. The encoded protein is CASRRDRGEGTEAFF.

This clone was counted a single time. The rearrangement uses TRBV7-2 and TRBJ2-7; no firm D call. V lost 6 bases and J lost 5, with 14 bases in between. The germline V gene encodes CDR1 SGHTA and CDR2 FQGNSA. There are 13 residues in the CDR3. This CDR3 is CASSNRQVNEQYF. For the CDR3, the DNA is TGTGCCAGCAGTAACCGACAAGTAAACGAGCAGTACTTC.